Shown below are 8 T cell receptor beta chains from a single sample sequenced in a study of blood T cell repertoires in COVID-19. The data were produced by immunoSEQ multiplex PCR, yet TCRdb's version contains in-frame clones alone and is incomplete. The sample gives fewer than 110,000 clones, 80% to 90% of which show up once; roughly 4.9% is in the top ten. Sequences were obtained from peripheral blood. These receptors all come from a man between 35 and 55 years old with active or convalescent COVID-19.

The chain has TRBV7-2 and TRBJ1-2, with a weak D call TRBD1 (5 bases). The CDR3 has 18 amino acids. V was trimmed by 1 base and J by 3 bases, leaving 21 bases between them. CDR1 is SGHTA, CDR2 FQGNSA, per germline. Here the CDR3 DNA reads TGTGCCAGCAGCTTAGTTTTATTTGGGGCCGGAGGGGACTATGGCTACACCTTC. It translates to CASSLVLFGAGGDYGYTF.

The chain couples TRBV19 to TRBJ1-5; the match to TRBD1 covers 7 bases. The CDR3 spans 17 residues. V dropped 5 bases and J dropped 0; count of bases not matched to a gene: 10. The germline V gene encodes CDR1 LNHDA and CDR2 SQIVND (reference sequence). For the CDR3, the DNA is TGTGCCAGTAGTTCGACAGGGACCCCTTATAGCAATCAGCCCCAGCATTTT. Protein product: CASSSTGTPYSNQPQHF.

The gene calls are TRBV11-1 and TRBJ1-1; unclear D gene. Trimming removed 1 base from V and 1 base from J, with 10 bases in between. Germline V lookup: CDR1 SGHAT, CDR2 FQDESV (reference sequence). This CDR3 is built from 15 residues. The CDR3 spells CASSLGAEGNTEAFF. Written as DNA, the CDR3 is TGTGCCAGCAGCTTAGGCGCGGAAGGGAACACTGAAGCTTTCTTT.

The J gene is TRBJ1-2, the V gene TRBV30; 8 positions agree with TRBD1. V shed 1 base, J shed 7 bases, and the junction held 8 bases outside the gene matches. The germline CDR1 and CDR2 sequences are GTSNPN and SVGIG (reference sequence). The CDR3 length is 14 residues. Here the CDR3 DNA reads TGTGCCTGGAGTGGAAGGACAGGGCAACGTGGCTACACCTTC. Translated: CAWSGRTGQRGYTF.

The gene calls are TRBV7-9 and TRBJ1-1, with TRBD1 identical over 8 bases. Germline V gives CDR1 SEHNR, CDR2 FQNEAQ (reference sequence). The CDR3 runs to 18 residues. J gave up 1 base and V 5 bases, and 15 bases lay outside the gene matches. The CDR3 DNA reads TGTGCCAGCAGCATCACAGGAGCAGGGGGCGCAGAGAACACTGAAGCTTTCTTT. Its protein is CASSITGAGGAENTEAFF.

The rearrangement uses TRBV6-5 and TRBJ2-7; TRBD2 might be the D (5 bases). Trimming took off 6 bases at V and 3 bases at J, with 15 bases between the two ends. The V gene's germline CDR1 is MNHEY and CDR2 SVGAGI. This CDR3 has 14 residues. CDR3 DNA sequence: TGTGCCAGCAGCCCGGGAAACGACGGCTACGAGCAGTACTTC. It yields the protein CASSPGNDGYEQYF.

This chain uses TRBV6-2 or TRBV6-3 with TRBJ2-7; D gene uncertain. Trimming took off 5 bases at V and 3 bases at J, with 5 bases between the two ends. This CDR3 has 11 residues. Germline loops: CDR1 MNHEY, CDR2 SVGEGT. CDR3 in DNA: TGTGCCAGCAGTCGCAGCTACGAGCAGTACTTC. This codes for CASSRSYEQYF.

This chain links TRBV20-1 with TRBJ2-1; D possibly corresponds to TRBD2 (5 bases). The germline V gene encodes CDR1 DFQATT and CDR2 SNEGSKA (reference sequence). CDR3 length equals 16 residues. V dropped 3 bases and J dropped 5 bases, with 20 bases sitting between them. CDR3 bases: TGCAGTGCTAGTGTTTCGGACTCGAGAACTAACAATGAGCAGTTCTTC. Its protein is CSASVSDSRTNNEQFF.